The source of this T cell receptor (beta chain) is a study of CD8 T cells in ankylosing spondylitis. General study findings and limits: Ankylosing spondylitis blood appeared to carry a characteristic TCR beta motif of several highly homologous variants. The clones that were linked to disease were reported to be significantly enriched in matched synovial fluid samples from ankylosing spondylitis patients.

Concerning this clonotype itself: Its target is not known.

Library preparation for TCR beta used quantitative 5'-RACE with molecular barcodes. In TCRdb, the 5' RACE reads were re-called with MiXCR into one record per CDR3 protein. The sample contains about 400,000 distinct CDR3 sequences, around 24% of which appear only once. The V end lost 4 bases, the J end lost 1 base, and 13 bases lay between the germline ends. CDR1 is MDHEN and CDR2 is SYDVKM in the germline V gene. The CDR3 runs to 15 residues. Sequenced input: blood, either unsorted or a sorted T cell fraction (not recorded which). The sequence came from a male donor with ankylosing spondylitis. The genes are TRBV28 and TRBJ2-5; TRBD2 is a possible D gene (5 bases). The CDR3 protein is CASSSAGPLQETQYF. The CDR3 DNA is TGTGCCAGCAGTTCCGCGGGCCCGCTCCAAGAGACCCAGTACTTC.